This TCR beta chain derives from a study of blood T cell repertoires in COVID-19. Looking at the study overall: Whether acute or convalescent, the COVID-19 samples came from the United States, Italy and Spain. Nucleic acid was either cDNA or gDNA, and it came from T cells, B-cell-depleted T cells, or PBMCs.

Repertoires were generated with immunoSEQ multiplex PCR, while TCRdb's copy carries only in-frame clones and drops some. The repertoire has 150,000 to 200,000 clones, approximately 86% of them found once; the top ten carry about 9.6%. Germline V gives CDR1 MNHNS, CDR2 SASEGT. Trimming at V came to 4 bases and at J to 1 base, leaving 16 bases not matched to a gene. This CDR3 is 19 amino acids long. The chain links TRBV6-1 to TRBJ1-3; 7 bases align to TRBD1. Sequenced input: peripheral blood. This clonotype was sampled from a man between 50 and 59 years old with active or convalescent COVID-19. CDR3 amino acids: CASSGHRGSRLSSGNTIYF. The CDR3 nucleotides are TGTGCCAGCAGTGGTCACAGGGGTAGTAGATTAAGTTCTGGAAACACCATATATTTT.